This T cell receptor beta chain was recorded in a study of T cells in Graves' hyperthyroidism and ophthalmopathy. Study-wide findings and caveats: Most thyroid clonotypes expanded above 0.001 appeared in blood too.

The germline gives CDR1 GTSNPN, CDR2 SVGIG (reference sequence). The CDR3 is made up of 14 amino acids. Trimming pared 0 bases from V and 0 bases from J, leaving 9 bases between. Ophthalmopathy patients showed a Clinical Activity Score of at least 3, NOSPECS grade of at least 4 and duration under 3 months. Template material for amplifying TCR beta CDR3 regions consisted of RNA transcripts. HTBI primers were used for first-round RT-PCR of the TCR CDR3. TCRdb independently ran MiXCR on the multiplex PCR reads; one entry per CDR3 protein. The sample lists approximately 600,000 distinct CDR3 sequences, less than 25% occurring once. This clonotype appeared many times. Its antigen remains unknown.

Sequences were obtained from blood. This receptor was identified in a man aged 25 to 40 with Graves' ophthalmopathy. The rearrangement uses TRBV30 and TRBJ2-7; no firm D call. CDR3 loop: CAWSVRLHSYEQYF. CDR3 coding DNA: TGTGCCTGGAGTGTACGGCTACACTCCTACGAGCAGTACTTC.